A selection of T cell receptor beta chains follows, all from one sample in a study of blood T cell repertoires in COVID-19. Libraries were prepared by immunoSEQ multiplex PCR; TCRdb keeps only in-frame clonotypes and omits some of them. There are about 230,000 clones in the sample; about nine tenths occur only once, and roughly 2.5% lies in the top ten. The sample taken for sequencing was peripheral blood. All receptors come from a woman aged 55-69 years with acute or convalescent COVID-19. Both conserved end residues are part of each CDR3. Fields, in order: V gene, D gene, clone size, J gene, CDR3 length, CDR3 DNA, CDR3 protein. The D gene is left open where the match is weak. Clone size is not always given. Where it is, it says once, few, many or a class for expanded clones.

>TRBV9|-|-|TRBJ2-7|14
TGTGCCAGCAGCGCCCAAGGTGGGCTTGGCGAGCAGTACTTC
CASSAQGGLGEQYF
>TRBV11-3|TRBD1|-|TRBJ2-6|17
TGTGCCAGCAGCTCGGGACAGGGGCGGCCTGGGGCCAACGTCCTGACTTTC
CASSSGQGRPGANVLTF
>TRBV14|-|few|TRBJ2-4|16
TGTGCCAGCAGCCAGGGTGGACTTCGGGCCAAAAACATTCAGTACTTC
CASSQGGLRAKNIQYF
>TRBV6-2/TRBV6-3|TRBD2|-|TRBJ2-1|14
TGTGCCAGCAGTCTGGTGGGACTAGTCAATGAGCAGTTCTTC
CASSLVGLVNEQFF
>TRBV10-3|TRBD1|once|TRBJ2-5|13
TGTGCCATCAGTTGGGACAGGGGTGAGACCCAGTACTTC
CAISWDRGETQYF
>TRBV6-6|-|-|TRBJ1-2|16
TGTGCCAGCAGTTACCGGTCGGGAGGGGGGAACTATGGCTACACCTTC
CASSYRSGGGNYGYTF
>TRBV27|TRBD1|-|TRBJ1-2|13
TGTGCCAGCAGTTTTGGACAGGGCCTCCCATACGTCTTC
CASSFGQGLPYVF
>TRBV28|TRBD1|-|TRBJ1-3|14
TGTGCCAGCACTCAACAGGGGGGTGGAAACACCATATATTTT
CASTQQGGGNTIYF
>TRBV7-8|-|-|TRBJ1-1|14
TGTGCCAGCAGCCGAGGGGGAGGGGACACTGAAGCTTTCTTT
CASSRGGGDTEAFF
>TRBV2|-|-|TRBJ2-7|14
TGTGCCAGCAAAAGTGGCGGGTCCTCCTACGAGCAGTACTTC
CASKSGGSSYEQYF
>TRBV6-4|-|-|TRBJ1-3|14
TGTGCCAGCAGTGAAGAGGTATCGGGAAACACCATATATTTT
CASSEEVSGNTIYF
>TRBV5-1|TRBD2|-|TRBJ2-3|15
TGCGCCAGCAGCTTGGTTAGCGGGAGCTCAGATACGCAGTATTTT
CASSLVSGSSDTQYF
>TRBV29-1|-|-|TRBJ1-5|14
TGCAGCGTTGAAACAGGCGGTAGCAATCAGCCCCAGCATTTT
CSVETGGSNQPQHF
>TRBV6-2/TRBV6-3|TRBD1|-|TRBJ1-5|15
TGTGCCAGCAGTCGACAGGGCGTCACTAATCAGCCCCAGCATTTT
CASSRQGVTNQPQHF
>TRBV7-2|-|-|TRBJ1-5|14
TGTGCCAGCAGCCTGCAGGGTACAAGTCAGCCCCAGCATTTT
CASSLQGTSQPQHF
>TRBV16|-|-|TRBJ1-1|13
TGTGCCAGCAGCCAAAGGGGGAACACTGAAGCTTTCTTT
CASSQRGNTEAFF
>TRBV5-4|TRBD1|-|TRBJ2-1|14
TGTGCCAGCAGGCCAGACAGGGCGCAAAATGAGCAGTTCTTC
CASRPDRAQNEQFF
>TRBV15|-|-|TRBJ2-4|14
TGTGCCACCAGCAGAGTTAGGAATCAAGCGAGATTGGACTTC
CATSRVRNQARLDF
>TRBV3-1/TRBV3-2|TRBD1|-|TRBJ1-1|15
TGTGCCAGCAGCCTCCGGGACAGGGGGGACACTGAAGCTTTCTTT
CASSLRDRGDTEAFF
>TRBV15|TRBD1|-|TRBJ1-6|13
TGTGCCACCACCGGGACAGGGAGGTCACCCCTCCACTTT
CATTGTGRSPLHF
>TRBV5-1|-|-|TRBJ1-3|15
TGCGCCAGCAGCTTGAGCACTTACTCTGGAAACACCATATATTTT
CASSLSTYSGNTIYF
>TRBV4-1|TRBD1|-|TRBJ1-5|18
TGCGCCAGCAGCCAAGAGGGGGTGGGACAGGTTCTCAATCAGCCCCAGCATTTT
CASSQEGVGQVLNQPQHF
>TRBV24-1|TRBD1|-|TRBJ2-3|18
TGTGCCACCAGTGATCCCCTTAAACAGGGGCTGATCACAGATACGCAGTATTTT
CATSDPLKQGLITDTQYF
>TRBV10-2|TRBD1|-|TRBJ1-5|13
TGCGCCTCAAGAGACAGGGGAAGTCAGCCCCAGCATTTT
CASRDRGSQPQHF
>TRBV19|-|-|TRBJ2-7|13
TGTGCCAGTAGTACTGGGACAAACAGCGAGCAGTACTTC
CASSTGTNSEQYF
>TRBV5-1|-|-|TRBJ1-1|13
TGCGCCAGCAGTTCCAACACGAACACTGAAGCTTTCTTT
CASSSNTNTEAFF
>TRBV18|-|-|TRBJ1-1|15
TGTGCCAGCTCCCCGGGGATCGGGAGAAACACTGAAGCTTTCTTT
CASSPGIGRNTEAFF
>TRBV14|TRBD1|-|TRBJ1-1|13
TGTGCCAGCAGCCAAGAGACAGGGAGAGAAGCTTTCTTT
CASSQETGREAFF
>TRBV3-1/TRBV3-2|-|-|TRBJ1-1|13
TGTGCCAGCAGCCAAGAGAGGTACACTGAAGCTTTCTTT
CASSQERYTEAFF
>TRBV6-4|TRBD2|-|TRBJ2-3|17
TGTGCCAGCAGTGACCTTGGCGGGGGGGCAGGCACAGATACGCAGTATTTT
CASSDLGGGAGTDTQYF
>TRBV25-1|TRBD1|-|TRBJ1-4|14
TGTGCCAGCAGTGAGAGGGGGACAGGTGAAAAACTGTTTTTT
CASSERGTGEKLFF
>TRBV3-1/TRBV3-2|TRBD1|-|TRBJ1-5|14
TGTGCCAGCAGCAGCACAGGGGCGGCTCAGCCCCAGCATTTT
CASSSTGAAQPQHF
>TRBV14|-|-|TRBJ1-1|15
TGTGCCAGCAGCCCCAGTAGCTTTCGGGGCACTGAAGCTTTCTTT
CASSPSSFRGTEAFF
>TRBV5-1|TRBD2|-|TRBJ2-7|16
TGCGCCAGCAGCTTCCAACAGGGACTAGCGGGAGGTGAGCAGTACTTC
CASSFQQGLAGGEQYF
>TRBV10-3|-|-|TRBJ1-4|14
TGTGCCATCAGTGAGGGGGGCACTAATGAAAAACTGTTTTTT
CAISEGGTNEKLFF
>TRBV14|-|-|TRBJ1-2|13
TGTGCCAGCAGCCAAGTAAGGCAGGATGGCTACACCTTC
CASSQVRQDGYTF
>TRBV11-2|TRBD1|-|TRBJ1-5|17
TGTGCCAGCAGCTCTTCCGGGACAGGGTTAGGGAATCAGCCCCAGCATTTT
CASSSSGTGLGNQPQHF
>TRBV19|TRBD1|-|TRBJ1-5|17
TGTGCCAGTAGTATCAGGCAGGGGGCCGCCTCGAATCAGCCCCAGCATTTT
CASSIRQGAASNQPQHF
>TRBV11-2|-|-|TRBJ2-1|12
TGTGCCAGCAGGTACTCGGCGGGAGAGCAGTTCTTC
CASRYSAGEQFF
>TRBV3-1/TRBV3-2|TRBD1|once|TRBJ1-2|15
TGTGCCAGCAGCCAAAGGACAGGGGGCGATCCTCCTTACACCTTC
CASSQRTGGDPPYTF
>TRBV19|-|-|TRBJ1-1|12
TGTGCCAGTAGTGTCGGAGGCGCTGAAGCTTTCTTT
CASSVGGAEAFF
>TRBV4-3|-|-|TRBJ1-2|14
TGCGCCAGCAGCCAAGAAGGGGGGGCGAGGAGCTACACCTTC
CASSQEGGARSYTF
>TRBV7-9|TRBD1|once|TRBJ2-7|15
TGTGCCAGCAGCTTATCACAGGGGGCGTTCCACGAGCAGTACTTC
CASSLSQGAFHEQYF
>TRBV9|TRBD2|once|TRBJ2-2|17
TGTGCCAGCAGCGTAGGGTCTGGGACTAGGAACACCGGGGAGCTGTTTTTT
CASSVGSGTRNTGELFF
>TRBV29-1|TRBD1|-|TRBJ1-2|12
TGCAGCGTCTCGGGACAGGGGCTTGGCTACACCTTC
CSVSGQGLGYTF